This TCR beta chain was captured by sequencing in a study of blood T cell repertoires in COVID-19 (dated by TCRdb to about 2020). For context, the study as a whole: Samples covering the acute and convalescent phases of COVID-19 were provided by collaborators in the United States, Italy and Spain. HLA class I and class II types, where available, came from metadata supplied by the sample provider rather than from assay-based typing. Samples came from the ongoing ImmuneRACE study (first 160 participants) plus 1,254 subjects from 6 global collaborators. Sample metadata almost always included a de-identified subject ID, COVID-19 status, age in years and sex. The material from the prospective study consisted of cDNA or gDNA derived from T cells, B-cell-depleted T cells, or PBMCs. A freely available public database, intended as a resource for researchers studying the immune response to SARS-CoV-2, is where the repertoires were released. Deeply sampled blood TCRbeta repertoires from subjects exposed to, actively infected with, or recovered from COVID-19 were included in the dataset. What the study reported, not specific to this receptor: The amount of clinical and demographic metadata varied by source and participant and was provided uncurated.

The immunoSEQ Assay, a bias-controlled multiplex PCR, was used to amplify TCRbeta CDR3 regions from genomic DNA. Under the source paper's analysis protocol: The number of nucleated cells in each sample was estimated from the amplification of reference gene primers within the assay. Sequence reads were collapsed and filtered to measure the absolute abundance of every unique TCRbeta CDR3 rearrangement. For each sample, productive Simpson clonality was calculated as the square root of Simpson's diversity index over productive rearrangements. TCRdb re-hosts the immuneACCESS table, in-frame sequences only. Its copies lack some clones; in the studies checked, an unresolved V gene accounts for under half of them, and the cause for the rest is not known. The DNA was the basis for D and trimming; V, J and clone size are from that table. The sample table shows about 73,000 clones, and over 60% are seen once. The ten largest make up under 3% of the sample.

At one collaborating source in Seattle, patients were enrolled during active infection and were followed longitudinally through the course of disease. The collaborating institutions used their own protocols to collect whole blood in K2EDTA tubes. For TCRbeta analysis, collaborator samples were shipped as frozen whole blood, as isolated PBMCs, or as DNA extracted from either sample type. Worth noting for this clone: Its antigen target is currently unknown. Base qualities are not at hand, and no much larger clone is one base apart.

Reading from cysteine to phenylalanine, the CDR3 counts 15 amino acids. The CDR3 DNA has 45 bases and is translated from base 1. A distance of 15 bases separates the germline ends of V and J, which lose 4 bases and 2 bases respectively. Based on the germline V gene, the CDR1 and CDR2 sequences are MNHEY and SVGEGT. The TCR originated in a man between 65 and 85 years old with COVID-19, enrolled during active disease. Recombination connected TRBV6-2 or TRBV6-3 to TRBJ2-7; TRBD1 is possibly the D segment (5 matching bases). The material sequenced was peripheral blood. The sequenced DNA is TGTGCCAGCAGTTCCCAGGGTTCCTTTACCTACGAGCAGTACTTC. It specifies CASSSQGSFTYEQYF.